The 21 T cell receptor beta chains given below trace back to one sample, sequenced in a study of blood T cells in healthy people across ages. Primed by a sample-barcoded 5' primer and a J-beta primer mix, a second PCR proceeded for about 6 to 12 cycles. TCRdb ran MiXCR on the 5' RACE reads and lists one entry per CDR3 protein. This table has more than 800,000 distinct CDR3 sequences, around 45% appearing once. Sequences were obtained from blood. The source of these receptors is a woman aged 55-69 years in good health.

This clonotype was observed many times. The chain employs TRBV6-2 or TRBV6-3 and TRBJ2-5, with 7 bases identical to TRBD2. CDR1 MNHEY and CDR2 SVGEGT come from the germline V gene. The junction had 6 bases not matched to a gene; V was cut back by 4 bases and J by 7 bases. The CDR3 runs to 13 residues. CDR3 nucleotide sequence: TGTGCCAGCAGTTGGGGGGGTAAGCCGACCCAGTACTTC. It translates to CASSWGGKPTQYF.

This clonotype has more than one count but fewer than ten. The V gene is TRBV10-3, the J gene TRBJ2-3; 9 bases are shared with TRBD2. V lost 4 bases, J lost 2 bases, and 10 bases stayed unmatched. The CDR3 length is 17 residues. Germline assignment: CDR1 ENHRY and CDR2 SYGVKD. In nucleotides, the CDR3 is TGTGCCATCAGTGGGGATGAGACTAGCGGTAACACAGATACGCAGTATTTT. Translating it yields CAISGDETSGNTDTQYF.

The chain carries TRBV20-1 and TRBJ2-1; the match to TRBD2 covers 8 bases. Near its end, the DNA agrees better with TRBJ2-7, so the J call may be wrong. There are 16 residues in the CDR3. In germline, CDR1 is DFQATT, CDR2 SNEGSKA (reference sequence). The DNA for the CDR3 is TGCAGTGCTAGAGGGCCCTGGGGGATAGCGGGAAGGGAGCAGTACTTC. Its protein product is CSARGPWGIAGREQYF.

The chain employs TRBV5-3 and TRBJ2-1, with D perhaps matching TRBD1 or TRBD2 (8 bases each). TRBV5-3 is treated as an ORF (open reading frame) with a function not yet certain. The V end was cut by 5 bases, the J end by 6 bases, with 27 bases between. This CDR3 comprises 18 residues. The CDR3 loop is CARRFKTGGTRGGNEQFF. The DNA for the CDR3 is TGTGCCAGAAGATTCAAAACAGGGGGGACTAGAGGGGGCAATGAGCAGTTCTTC.

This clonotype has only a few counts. The CDR3 sequence: CASTPRTADGYTF. The CDR3, as DNA: TGCGCCAGCACTCCCAGGACAGCCGACGGCTACACCTTC. The chain links TRBV5-1 to TRBJ1-2; tentative D call: TRBD1 (6 bases). This CDR3 spans 13 amino acids. Trimming pared 6 bases from V and 8 bases from J, leaving 17 bases between. CDR1 is SGHRS, CDR2 YFSETQ, per germline.

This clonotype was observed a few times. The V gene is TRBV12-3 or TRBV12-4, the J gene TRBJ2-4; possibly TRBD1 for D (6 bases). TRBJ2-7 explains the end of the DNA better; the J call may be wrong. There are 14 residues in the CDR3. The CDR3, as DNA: TGTGCCAGCAGTCCCACAGGGAGTTCCGGCGAGCAGTACTTC. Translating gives CASSPTGSSGEQYF.

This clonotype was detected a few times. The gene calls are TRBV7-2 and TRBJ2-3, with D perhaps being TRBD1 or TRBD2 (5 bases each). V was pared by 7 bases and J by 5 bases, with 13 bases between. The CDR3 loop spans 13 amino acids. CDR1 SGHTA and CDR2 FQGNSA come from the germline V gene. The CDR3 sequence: CASTRDDVDTQYF. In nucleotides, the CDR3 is TGTGCCAGCACCCGGGACGATGTAGATACGCAGTATTTT.

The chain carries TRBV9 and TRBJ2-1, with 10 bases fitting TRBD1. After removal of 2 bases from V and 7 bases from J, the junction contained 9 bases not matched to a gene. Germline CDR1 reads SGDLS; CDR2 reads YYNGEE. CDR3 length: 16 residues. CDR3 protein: CASSVGQGGLVNEQFF. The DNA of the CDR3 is TGTGCCAGCAGCGTCGGACAGGGGGGTTTGGTTAATGAGCAGTTCTTC.

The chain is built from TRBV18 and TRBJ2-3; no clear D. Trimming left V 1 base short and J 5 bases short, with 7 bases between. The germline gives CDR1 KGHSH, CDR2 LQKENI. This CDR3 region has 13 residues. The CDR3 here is CASSPRPGDTQYF. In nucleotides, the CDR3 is TGTGCCAGCTCACCACGCCCTGGAGATACGCAGTATTTT.

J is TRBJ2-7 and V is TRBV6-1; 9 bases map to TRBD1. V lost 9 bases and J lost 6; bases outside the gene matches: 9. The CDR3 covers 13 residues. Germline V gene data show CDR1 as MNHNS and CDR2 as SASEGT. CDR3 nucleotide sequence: TGTGCCAGTCCCGGGACAGGGTCGAGCGAGCAGTACTTC. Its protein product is CASPGTGSSEQYF.

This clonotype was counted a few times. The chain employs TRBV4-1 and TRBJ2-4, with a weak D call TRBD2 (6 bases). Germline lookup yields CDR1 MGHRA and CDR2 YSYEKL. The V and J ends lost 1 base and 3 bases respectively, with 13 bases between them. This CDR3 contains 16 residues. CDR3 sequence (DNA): TGCGCCAGCAGCCAAGTAGCGGAACTAGTCAAAAACATTCAGTACTTC. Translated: CASSQVAELVKNIQYF.

The CDR3 sequence: CASRRGTGYDGYTF. In DNA form, the CDR3 reads TGTGCCAGCAGGAGGGGGACAGGGTACGATGGCTACACCTTC. This chain links TRBV27 with TRBJ1-2; 9 bases are a match to TRBD1. CDR3 length equals 14 residues. J gave up 6 bases and V 6 bases, and 8 bases lay outside the gene matches. CDR1 is MNHEY, CDR2 SMNVEV, per germline (reference sequence).

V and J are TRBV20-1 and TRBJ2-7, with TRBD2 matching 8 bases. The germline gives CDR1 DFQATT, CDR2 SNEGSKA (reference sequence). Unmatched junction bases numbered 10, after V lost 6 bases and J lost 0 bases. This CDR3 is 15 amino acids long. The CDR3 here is CSASDYGRASYEQYF. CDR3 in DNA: TGCAGTGCCAGTGATTACGGGAGGGCCTCCTACGAGCAGTACTTC.

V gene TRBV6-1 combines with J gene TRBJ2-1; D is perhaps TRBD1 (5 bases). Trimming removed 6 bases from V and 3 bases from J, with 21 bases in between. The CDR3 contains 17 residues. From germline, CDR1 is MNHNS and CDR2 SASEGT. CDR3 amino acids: CASSTRTGPPYYNEQFF. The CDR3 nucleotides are TGTGCCAGCAGCACCCGCACAGGCCCACCTTACTACAATGAGCAGTTCTTC.

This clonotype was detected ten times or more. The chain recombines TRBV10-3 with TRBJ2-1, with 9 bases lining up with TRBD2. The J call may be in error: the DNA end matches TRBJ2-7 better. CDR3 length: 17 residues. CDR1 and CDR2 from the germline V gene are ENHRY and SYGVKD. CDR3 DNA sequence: TGTGCCATCAGTGAACCTAGCGGGGCGAACTCCTACAATGAGCAGTACTTC. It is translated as CAISEPSGANSYNEQYF.

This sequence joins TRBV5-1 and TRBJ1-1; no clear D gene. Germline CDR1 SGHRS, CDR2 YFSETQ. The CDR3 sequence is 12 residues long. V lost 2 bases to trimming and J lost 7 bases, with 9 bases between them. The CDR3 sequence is CASSFSGGEAFF. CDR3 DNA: TGCGCCAGCAGCTTTTCCGGCGGTGAAGCTTTCTTT.

This CDR3 is CATSGGLGSYPYEQYF. The CDR3 DNA sequence: TGTGCCACCAGTGGGGGACTGGGAAGCTACCCCTACGAGCAGTACTTC. The V call is TRBV24-1, the J call TRBJ2-7, with D maybe TRBD2 (6 bases). This CDR3 spans 16 amino acids. Trimming removed 5 bases at V and 2 bases at J, with 18 bases between. Germline lookup yields CDR1 KGHDR and CDR2 SFDVKD.

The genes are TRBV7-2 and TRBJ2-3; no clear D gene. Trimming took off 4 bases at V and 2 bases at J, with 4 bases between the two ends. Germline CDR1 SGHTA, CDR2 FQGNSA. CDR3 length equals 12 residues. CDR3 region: CASSWVTDTQYF. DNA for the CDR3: TGTGCCAGCAGCTGGGTCACAGATACGCAGTATTTT.

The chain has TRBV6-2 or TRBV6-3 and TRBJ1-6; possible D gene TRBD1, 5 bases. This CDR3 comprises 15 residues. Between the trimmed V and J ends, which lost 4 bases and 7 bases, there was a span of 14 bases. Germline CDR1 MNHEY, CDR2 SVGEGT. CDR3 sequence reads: CASSSQGRGNSPLHF. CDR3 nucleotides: TGTGCCAGCAGTTCCCAGGGCCGGGGGAATTCACCCCTCCACTTT.

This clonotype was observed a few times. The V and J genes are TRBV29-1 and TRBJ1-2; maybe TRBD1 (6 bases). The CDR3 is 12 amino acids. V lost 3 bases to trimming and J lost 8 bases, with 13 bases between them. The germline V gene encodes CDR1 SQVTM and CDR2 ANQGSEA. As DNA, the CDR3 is TGCAGCGTTGATGGGAACAGGGACGGCTACACCTTC. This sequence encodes CSVDGNRDGYTF.

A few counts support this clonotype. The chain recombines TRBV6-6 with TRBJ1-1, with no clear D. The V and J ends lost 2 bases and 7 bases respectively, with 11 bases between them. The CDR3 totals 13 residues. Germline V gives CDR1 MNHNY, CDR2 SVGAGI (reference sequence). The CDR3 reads CASSYLGSGEAFF. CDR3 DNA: TGTGCCAGCAGTTACCTAGGAAGCGGTGAAGCTTTCTTT.